This T cell receptor (beta chain) was captured in a study of cytomegalovirus exposure and HLA in healthy donors (TCRdb year 2017). In the study overall: An earlier analysis of 587 of the donors reported about 280 Gb of sequence data and 95 million to 120 million unique TCR beta sequences obtained from roughly 170 million T cells. Typing coverage differed by locus: A, B, C, DRB1 and DQB1 were typed in roughly 629-640 donors, DQA1 in about 510, DPA1 in around 600, and DPB1 in 472. HLA typing included class I and class II loci at four-digit resolution. About five DR-DQ haplotypes were treated as single units for association and clustering because of strong linkage in the cohort. All discovery cohort repertoires had been generated using a single sequencing platform. Rather than using new phenotypic data, the later analysis identified candidate immune exposures from TCR beta sequences and from how often those sequences occurred across donors. The aim of the study was to test whether cataloging public T cell receptors could identify signatures of past pathogen exposure. To decide whether each TCR beta V gene segment behaved as functional or pseudogenic, an earlier analysis of 587 of the donors relied on high-throughput TCR beta sequencing. A separate validation cohort of over 95 different subjects was used in addition to the roughly 670-subject first cohort. Donor age, sex, ethnicity and CMV serostatus were compiled together with the repertoire data. The study profiled the T cell repertoires of approximately 700 subjects by immunosequencing and related them to cytomegalovirus serostatus. A later analysis re-analyzed previously published TCR beta repertoires from 666 donors and added high-resolution HLA genotyping to study TCR occurrence patterns. On average, 235,054 unique TCR beta nucleotide sequences were sequenced per donor among some 420 genotyped donors of the cohort, with roughly 18% of those sequences being non-productive. The study combined high-throughput TCR immunosequencing, statistical association of individual TCRs with disease status, and machine learning to predict cytomegalovirus infection status. A later genetic analysis took genome-wide SNP genotypes for about three fifths of the 666 donors and used that subset as a discovery cohort. Of the roughly 400 genotyped donors, approximately 80% fell in the genetic ancestry cluster associated with self-reported Caucasian donors. Approximately 310 gigabases of sequencing data and approximately 93 million unique TCR sequences were included in an early release covering about 700 HLA-typed donors. The full study reports these points: The earlier analysis of fewer than 750 of the donors excluded 15 to 20 rarely observed V segments, including chromosome 9 orphons, because counts were too low. A later analysis reported that several top co-occurrence clusters appeared linked to parvovirus B19, influenza, CMV and Epstein-Barr virus. In a later analysis, most CMV-associated TCR beta chains were found to appear HLA-restricted, with HLA associations seemingly driven largely by CMV exposure. A further reported finding was that TCR beta sequences accurately predicted the HLA-A and HLA-B alleles for most subjects in the first cohort. Compared with equally common non-associated chains, HLA-associated TCR beta chains in a later analysis were more clonally expanded and had lower generation probabilities. When HLA alleles, especially DR and DQ, strongly co-occurred, attributing TCR associations to individual alleles was difficult. In a later genetic analysis, fewer N-insertions in productive TCRs were reported among donors in an Asian-associated ancestry cluster than the approximately 670-donor mean. Some IMGT-functional V segments, including TRBV6-2 and TRBV6-3, could not be distinguished by the 87-base-pair reads and were therefore excluded. Roughly uniform sequencing depth across donors was assumed in presence/absence analyses, although this assumption may not hold. Across donors, most TCR sequences were observed very rarely, whereas some public TCRs were present in many individuals. A cluster of highly shared sequence variants was judged likely to represent a technical artifact of the sequencing pipeline. A few of the identified cytomegalovirus-associated TCR beta chains were confirmed in vitro to be specific for cytomegalovirus antigens. In this cohort, only TCR beta chains were sequenced, and detectable features were limited by the absence of alpha or paired-chain data. In an earlier analysis of some 540 of the donors, most TCR beta V segments appeared in productive rearrangements about 87% or about 30% of the time, broadly matching IMGT annotations. HLA typing was unavailable for some donors at each locus, so association tests used only the typed subset. A total of fewer than 200 TCR beta chains were listed by the study as associated with cytomegalovirus. The authors suggested that the approach could potentially be generalized to other disease states and immunological phenotypes. V-gene and J-gene trimming of TCR beta chains was associated with a missense DCLRE1C variant in a later genetic analysis, and the association was replicated in an independent cohort. In a later analysis, TCR association rates were found to vary across HLA loci, with the most associated TCRs seen for DRB1 alleles and the fewest for HLA-C alleles. Correlated functional status among segregating V segments might be attributable to linkage disequilibrium, but an unknown experimental factor could not be ruled out. A later analysis associated about 16,000 TCR beta sequences with specific HLA alleles at a false discovery rate of 0.05. In both the original and validation cohorts, the classifier was reported to diagnose cytomegalovirus status with high specificity and sensitivity. For the cohort, immune exposure information was limited to CMV serostatus.

The method was the immunoSEQ multiplex PCR assay. For the multiplex PCR, a mixture combining 60 forward primers for TCR Vbeta segments and 13 reverse primers for TCR Jbeta segments was used. Amplification of the CDR3 region of rearranged TCR beta genes was performed with a multiplex PCR assay on genomic DNA. On the Illumina HiSeq System, the amplified TCR beta libraries were sequenced as 87-base-pair reads. The study's processing was this. Across the 600 to 700 repertoires, a later analysis counted approximately 83 million unique TCR beta chains, roughly 11 million of which were shared by at least two donors. Raw reads were error-corrected and collapsed into unique sequences by a nearest-neighbor algorithm in which closely related sequences were merged to remove PCR and sequencing errors. To assign V, D and J gene segments, CDR3 sequences were aligned to IMGT reference sequences. For a sequence to be retained, at least a six-nucleotide match to both a V gene segment and a J gene segment was required. Rearrangements were called productive when the CDR3 lacked stop codons and stayed in frame with V and J; all others were non-productive. Following IMGT convention, CDR3 was defined as the stretch from the second conserved V-encoded cysteine to the conserved J-encoded phenylalanine. The earlier analysis of about 590 of the donors excluded sequences that lacked an unambiguous match to a single V gene segment. In an earlier analysis of several hundred of the donors, V segments were called functional above 56.7% productive rearrangements and were called segregating when the between-donor standard deviation exceeded 5%. A statistical classification framework was developed to diagnose cytomegalovirus status using the catalog of TCR beta chain sequences. In a later analysis, TCR nucleotide sequences were compared against IMGT/GENE-DB human TR gene sequences so that V and J genes could be assigned. The TCRdist pipeline was used in a later analysis to assign CDR3 sequences and most-parsimonious VDJ recombination scenarios. In a later analysis, each TCR beta chain was defined by its CDR3 amino acid sequence together with its V-gene family, and reads without a unique V-gene family were excluded. As a way to deal with suspected cross-contamination and a sequencing artifact, a later analysis dropped hundreds of nucleotide sequences that were highly shared and had low generation probability. In a later analysis, a clonal expansion index was calculated for each public chain from normalized within-repertoire ranks of inferred template counts. Generation probabilities in a later analysis came from a VDJ recombination model fitted to out-of-frame rearrangements, and those results were checked against IGoR. A later analysis scored TCR-TCR, TCR-HLA and TCR-CMV co-occurrence with hypergeometric tests, applying a repertoire-size bias correction to TCR pairs. A later analysis estimated false discovery rates by permuting HLA or CMV assignments 20 times. A later analysis grouped co-occurring TCRs with DBSCAN, adding TCRdist sequence similarity when clustering within HLA-allele-positive subsets. Repertoires with fewer than 30,000 or more than 120,000 public chains, plus five repertoires with anomalous nucleotide sharing, were excluded from co-occurrence clustering. TCRdb took this table from immuneACCESS and kept in-frame rearrangements with V and J called. Such tables lack part of the clones; where checked against another copy, unresolved V genes explain under half of the gap, and the rest is unexplained. That table furnishes V, J and clone size, whereas the DNA furnished D and trimming. This sample is represented by about 140,000 clones; roughly 80% of them were singletons. The biggest ten clones account for around 1.3% of the sample.

The cohort was made up of approximately 700 healthy bone marrow donors. At the time of sampling, all cohort members were nominally healthy, though unrecorded immune exposures were likely present. The donor tested CMV seronegative and was one of the 352 seronegative cohort members. A peripheral blood sample was collected from each donor, and TCR beta sequencing was performed on peripheral blood mononuclear cells. Genomic DNA extraction from the blood cell samples was performed with the Qiagen DNeasy Blood Extraction Kit. Relative to germline, V is 3 bases shorter and J is 4 bases shorter, with 12 bases between their ends. The CDR3, from cysteine to phenylalanine, totals 13 residues. Here the CDR3 DNA is all that survives: 39 bases in frame from base 1. The germline V gene encodes CDR1 SQVTM and CDR2 ANQGSEA. This clone came up once. No antigen is known for it. Qualities for individual bases were not recorded, and no much larger clone is one base off.

The V gene is TRBV29-1 and the J gene is TRBJ1-1, with TRBD1 as a weak D call on 5 bases. The clonotype was recovered from a female donor in good health and CMV-seronegative. Sequenced material: PBMCs. The CDR3 has the sequence CSVDGGVITEAFF. The nucleotide sequence is TGCAGCGTTGATGGGGGGGTAATCACTGAAGCTTTCTTT.